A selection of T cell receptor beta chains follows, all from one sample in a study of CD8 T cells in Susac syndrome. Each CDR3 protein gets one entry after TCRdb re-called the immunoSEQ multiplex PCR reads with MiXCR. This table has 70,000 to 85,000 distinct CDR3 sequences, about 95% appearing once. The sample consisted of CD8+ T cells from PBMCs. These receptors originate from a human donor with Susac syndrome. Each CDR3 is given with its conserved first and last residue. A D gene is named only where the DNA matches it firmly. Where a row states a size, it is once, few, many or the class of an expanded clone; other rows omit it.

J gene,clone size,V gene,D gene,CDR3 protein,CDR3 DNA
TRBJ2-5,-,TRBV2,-,CASSESVAVQETQYF,TGTGCCAGCAGTGAGAGTGTAGCCGTCCAAGAGACCCAGTACTTC
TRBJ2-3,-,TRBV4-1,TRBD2,CASSPFFQASGDTDTQYF,TGCGCCAGCAGCCCGTTCTTTCAAGCTAGCGGGGACACAGATACGCAGTATTTT
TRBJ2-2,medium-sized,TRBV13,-,CASSEGRIAPSELFF,TGTGCCAGCAGTGAGGGCCGAATAGCACCTTCGGAGCTGTTTTTT
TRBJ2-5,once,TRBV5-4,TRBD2,CASKSRGSPQETQYF,TGTGCCAGCAAATCCCGCGGGAGTCCCCAAGAGACCCAGTACTTC
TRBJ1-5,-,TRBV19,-,CASSRIFSNQPQHF,TGTGCCAGTAGTAGGATCTTTAGCAATCAGCCCCAGCATTTT
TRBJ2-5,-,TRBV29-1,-,CSVGFRDGETQYF,TGCAGCGTTGGTTTCCGGGATGGGGAGACCCAGTACTTC
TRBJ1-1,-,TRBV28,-,CASLIPEAFF,TGTGCCAGTTTGATCCCTGAAGCTTTCTTT
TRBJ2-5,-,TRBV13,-,CASSHNRAPEETQYF,TGTGCCAGCAGCCATAACAGGGCCCCGGAAGAGACCCAGTACTTC
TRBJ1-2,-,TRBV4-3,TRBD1,CASSGRTGTKGYTF,TGCGCCAGCAGCGGACGGACAGGAACCAAAGGGTACACCTTC
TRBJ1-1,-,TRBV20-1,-,CSARPRDTEAFF,TGCAGTGCTAGGCCGAGGGATACTGAAGCTTTCTTT
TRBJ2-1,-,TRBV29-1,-,CSVDGYNEQFF,TGCAGCGTTGACGGGTACAATGAGCAGTTCTTC
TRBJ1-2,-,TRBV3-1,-,CASSQVESHYGYTF,TGTGCCAGCAGCCAAGTGGAGTCACACTATGGCTACACCTTC
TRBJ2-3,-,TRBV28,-,CASNSGDTQYF,TGTGCCAGCAATAGCGGAGATACGCAGTATTTT
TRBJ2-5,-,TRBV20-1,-,CSAVETAPETQYF,TGCAGTGCTGTGGAGACCGCGCCGGAGACCCAGTACTTC
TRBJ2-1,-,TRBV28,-,CASGGVPDTDEQFF,TGTGCCAGCGGTGGGGTACCCGACACCGATGAGCAGTTCTTC
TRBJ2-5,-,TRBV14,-,CASSQFGGQETQYF,TGTGCCAGCAGCCAGTTTGGCGGACAAGAGACCCAGTACTTC
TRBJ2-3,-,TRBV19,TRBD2,CASLAGETDTQYF,TGTGCCAGTCTAGCGGGAGAGACAGATACGCAGTATTTT
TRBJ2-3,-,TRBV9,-,CASSAEGITDTQYF,TGTGCCAGCAGCGCGGAGGGGATCACAGATACGCAGTATTTT
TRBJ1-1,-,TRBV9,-,CASSSTRGGTEAFF,TGTGCCAGCAGCTCGACCAGGGGAGGCACTGAAGCTTTCTTT
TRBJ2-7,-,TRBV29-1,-,CSVEDRLYEQYF,TGCAGCGTTGAAGATCGACTTTACGAGCAGTACTTC
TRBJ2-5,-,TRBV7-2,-,CASGGAETQYF,TGTGCCAGCGGGGGGGCCGAGACCCAGTACTTC
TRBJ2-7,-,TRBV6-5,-,CASSYSGSYEQYF,TGTGCCAGCAGTTACTCAGGGAGCTACGAGCAGTACTTC
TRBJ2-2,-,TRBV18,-,CASSTARNTGELFF,TGTGCCAGCTCAACTGCCCGGAACACCGGGGAGCTGTTTTTT
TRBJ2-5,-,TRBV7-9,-,CASSSPSSRSRKTQYF,TGTGCCAGCAGCTCCCCCTCGTCTCGGTCTAGGAAGACCCAGTACTTC
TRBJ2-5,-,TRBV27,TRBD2,CASSLVLAGGLLETQYF,TGTGCCAGCAGTTTAGTACTAGCGGGAGGGCTGTTAGAGACCCAGTACTTC
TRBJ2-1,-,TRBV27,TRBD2,CASTASGMFHEQFF,TGTGCCAGCACTGCTAGCGGGATGTTTCATGAGCAGTTCTTC
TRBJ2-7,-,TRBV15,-,CATSRADGTYEQYF,TGTGCCACCAGCAGAGCCGACGGGACCTACGAGCAGTACTTC
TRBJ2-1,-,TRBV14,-,CASSVDGSSYNEQFF,TGTGCCAGCAGCGTGGACGGGAGCTCCTACAATGAGCAGTTCTTC
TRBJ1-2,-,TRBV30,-,CACPGYYGYTF,TGTGCCTGCCCGGGATACTATGGCTACACCTTC
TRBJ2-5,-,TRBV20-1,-,CSAREESRKETQYF,TGCAGTGCTAGGGAGGAGTCTCGGAAAGAGACCCAGTACTTC
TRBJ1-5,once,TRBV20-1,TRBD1,CSAPSGQYRNQPQHF,TGCAGTGCTCCTTCGGGACAGTACCGCAATCAGCCCCAGCATTTT
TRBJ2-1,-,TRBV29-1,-,CSAKEEWGAYNEQFF,TGCAGTGCAAAAGAGGAGTGGGGGGCCTACAATGAGCAGTTCTTC
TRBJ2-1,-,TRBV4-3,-,CASSQDGVGSYNEQFF,TGCGCCAGCAGCCAAGATGGCGTCGGCAGCTACAATGAGCAGTTCTTC
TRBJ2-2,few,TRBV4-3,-,CASSQGNTGELFF,TGCGCCAGCAGCCAGGGGAACACCGGGGAGCTGTTTTTT
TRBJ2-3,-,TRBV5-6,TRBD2,CASSPVGRTSASDTQYF,TGTGCCAGCAGCCCCGTGGGAAGGACTAGCGCGTCAGATACGCAGTATTTT
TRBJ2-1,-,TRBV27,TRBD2,CASSPAGGAYNEQFF,TGTGCCAGCAGCCCTGCCGGGGGGGCCTACAATGAGCAGTTCTTC
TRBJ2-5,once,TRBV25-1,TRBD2,CASSPDSIRLAGETQYF,TGTGCCAGCAGTCCCGACTCTATCAGACTAGCGGGAGAGACCCAGTACTTC
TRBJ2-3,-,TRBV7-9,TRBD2,CASSFPLAGGQGTDTQYF,TGTGCCAGCAGCTTCCCACTAGCGGGGGGGCAGGGCACAGATACGCAGTATTTT
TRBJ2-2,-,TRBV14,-,CASSRSTAGGELFF,TGTGCCAGCAGCCGGAGTACGGCCGGTGGGGAGCTGTTTTTT
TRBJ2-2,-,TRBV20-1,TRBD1,CSARPPGQGPGELFF,TGCAGTGCTCGGCCTCCGGGACAGGGTCCCGGGGAGCTGTTTTTT
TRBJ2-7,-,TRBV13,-,CASSLGFQEQYF,TGTGCCAGCAGCTTAGGGTTCCAGGAGCAGTACTTC
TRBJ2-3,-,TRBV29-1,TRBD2,CSGWKWEREGPEADTQYF,TGCAGCGGTTGGAAATGGGAGCGGGAGGGCCCAGAGGCAGATACGCAGTATTTT
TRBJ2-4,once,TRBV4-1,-,CASSPGTNIQYF,TGCGCCAGCAGCCCCGGGACCAACATTCAGTACTTC
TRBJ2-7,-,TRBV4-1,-,CASSLSDSFSYEQYF,TGCGCCAGCAGCCTTTCGGACAGTTTCTCCTACGAGCAGTACTTC
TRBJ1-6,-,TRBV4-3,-,CASSQDAGGSEPLHF,TGCGCCAGCAGCCAAGACGCCGGGGGGAGCGAACCCCTCCACTTT
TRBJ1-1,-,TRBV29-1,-,CSVRLDGEAFF,TGCAGCGTGCGGTTGGACGGGGAAGCTTTCTTT
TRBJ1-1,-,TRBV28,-,CASSLAWNTEAFF,TGTGCCAGCAGTTTGGCATGGAACACTGAAGCTTTCTTT
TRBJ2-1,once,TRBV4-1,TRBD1,CASSQELRGGGYNEQFF,TGCGCCAGCAGCCAAGAACTTAGAGGGGGCGGCTACAATGAGCAGTTCTTC
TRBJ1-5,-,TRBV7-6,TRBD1,CASSLDRGQPQHF,TGTGCCAGCAGCCTCGACAGGGGGCAGCCCCAGCATTTT
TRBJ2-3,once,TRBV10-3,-,CAISESGSTDTQYF,TGTGCCATCAGTGAGTCAGGATCCACGGATACGCAGTATTTT
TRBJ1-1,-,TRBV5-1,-,CASSFRQGDTEAFF,TGCGCCAGCAGCTTCCGGCAGGGTGACACTGAAGCTTTCTTT
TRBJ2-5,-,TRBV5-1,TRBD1,CASSAPSGTEKTQYF,TGCGCCAGCAGCGCCCCCTCCGGGACAGAAAAGACCCAGTACTTC
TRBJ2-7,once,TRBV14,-,CASSKGSTPLYEQYF,TGTGCCAGCAGCAAAGGATCAACTCCCCTTTACGAGCAGTACTTC
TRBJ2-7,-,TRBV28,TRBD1,CASSVQGAAYEQYF,TGTGCCAGCAGTGTCCAGGGGGCTGCCTACGAGCAGTACTTC
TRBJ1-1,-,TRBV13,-,CASTLLNTEAFF,TGTGCCAGCACCCTCTTAAACACTGAAGCTTTCTTT
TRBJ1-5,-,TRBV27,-,CASSRARGNQPQHF,TGTGCCAGCAGCCGTGCCAGGGGCAATCAGCCCCAGCATTTT
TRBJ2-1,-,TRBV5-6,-,CASSEQGGYNEQFF,TGTGCCAGCAGCGAACAGGGTGGGTACAATGAGCAGTTCTTC
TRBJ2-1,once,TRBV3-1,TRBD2,CASSQIRLGGAYNEQFF,TGTGCCAGCAGCCAGATACGCCTCGGGGGGGCCTACAATGAGCAGTTCTTC
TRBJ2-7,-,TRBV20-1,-,CSARENAYEQYF,TGCAGTGCTAGAGAGAACGCCTACGAGCAGTACTTC
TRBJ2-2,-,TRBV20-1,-,CSARPAVYTGELFF,TGCAGTGCTAGGCCCGCGGTGTACACCGGGGAGCTGTTTTTT